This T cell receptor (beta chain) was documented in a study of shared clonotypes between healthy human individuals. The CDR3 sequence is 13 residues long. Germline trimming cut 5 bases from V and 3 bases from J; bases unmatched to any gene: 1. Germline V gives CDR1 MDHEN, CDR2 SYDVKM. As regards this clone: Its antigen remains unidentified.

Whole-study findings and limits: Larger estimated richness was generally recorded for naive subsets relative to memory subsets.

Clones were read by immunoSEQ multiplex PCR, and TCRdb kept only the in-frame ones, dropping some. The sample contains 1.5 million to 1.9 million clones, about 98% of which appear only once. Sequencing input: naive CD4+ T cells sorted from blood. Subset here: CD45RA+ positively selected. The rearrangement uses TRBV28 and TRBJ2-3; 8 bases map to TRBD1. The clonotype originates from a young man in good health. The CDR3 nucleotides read TGTGCCAGCAGTACAGGGGGGACAGATACGCAGTATTTT. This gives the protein CASSTGGTDTQYF.